Listed here is a single T cell receptor beta chain. Per germline, CDR1 MNHEY and CDR2 SVGAGI. The CDR3 is 14 residues long. Trimming removed 5 bases from V and 2 bases from J, with 7 bases in between. The sample comes from a study of OX40 agonist ivuxolimab in advanced cancers. Background on the study: With a range of roughly 20 to 79, age averaged roughly 60 years, and about 83% were male.

Produced via immunoSEQ multiplex PCR; TCRdb's table is partial and in-frame only. The sample carries tens of thousands of clones, 70% to 90% recorded once. Sequenced material: CD4+ or CD8+ T cells sorted from blood, taken in a trial of the OX40 agonist ivuxolimab. The receptor comes from an adult with an advanced solid tumor such as melanoma, head and neck, liver or kidney cancer. The genes are TRBV6-5 and TRBJ2-6, with D hard to call. CDR3: CASSAKAGANVLTF. The CDR3 region has the DNA TGTGCCAGCAGTGCAAAGGCTGGGGCCAACGTCCTGACTTTC.